A selection of T cell receptor beta chains follows, all from one sample in a study of OX40 agonist ivuxolimab in advanced cancers. Clones were sequenced by immunoSEQ multiplex PCR, and TCRdb holds only the in-frame ones, with some missing. The data contain 35,000 to 40,000 clones, approximately 76% of them singletons. This specimen was CD4+ or CD8+ T cells sorted from blood, taken in a trial of the OX40 agonist ivuxolimab. These receptors all come from an adult with an advanced solid tumor such as melanoma, head and neck, liver or kidney cancer. Each CDR3 is given with its conserved first and last residue. Fields, in order: V gene, CDR3 protein.

V: TRBV9; CDR3: CASSDRHFYGYTF
V: TRBV6-1; CDR3: CASFDRFSFTDTQYF
V: TRBV14; CDR3: CASSQFGYEQYF
V: TRBV2; CDR3: CASSDEGVLDTEAFF
V: TRBV6-1; CDR3: CASERQDYGYTF
V: TRBV2; CDR3: CASTGGYGTPLHF
V: TRBV7-2; CDR3: CASSPRAAPAQYNEQFF
V: TRBV9; CDR3: CASSVSSGEGTSQDTQYF
V: TRBV27; CDR3: CASSLSQMNTEAFF
V: TRBV19; CDR3: CASSLGGGGNQPQHF
V: TRBV19; CDR3: CASSIDSTESDTQYF
V: TRBV19; CDR3: CASKVWGQETQYF
V: TRBV4-1; CDR3: CASSQIGQGANYGYTF
V: TRBV5-1; CDR3: CASSPGIPGLQETQYF
V: TRBV30; CDR3: CAWSVGQGGKDTQYF
V: TRBV5-6; CDR3: CASSLQGANEKLFF
V: TRBV27; CDR3: CASSPALAGANRLAKNIQYF
V: TRBV2; CDR3: CASSGTSSYNEQFF
V: TRBV25-1; CDR3: CASRHPAGELFF
V: TRBV18; CDR3: CASSPGLAGGLTDTQYF
V: TRBV10-2; CDR3: CASTGAYNYGYTF
V: TRBV19; CDR3: CASTLRGNYGYTF
V: TRBV28; CDR3: CASSSDRVNQPQHF
V: TRBV7-9; CDR3: CASRGQGANTEAFF
V: TRBV25-1; CDR3: CASSELVGMNTEAFF
V: TRBV10-2; CDR3: CASSRGQGGTEAFF
V: TRBV30; CDR3: CAWSVLEDRPSSYNSPLHF
V: TRBV29-1; CDR3: CSVGHGGPDTQYF
V: TRBV7-2; CDR3: CASSLGRGWGYTF
V: TRBV27; CDR3: CASSLRGGGGINEQFF
V: TRBV2; CDR3: CASSPGTGNYGYTF
V: TRBV14; CDR3: CASSPQGRGNTIYF
V: TRBV2; CDR3: CASSVGTTNTGELFF
V: TRBV7-8; CDR3: CASSFGPRNQPQHF
V: TRBV10-2; CDR3: CASFDGPNTEAFF
V: TRBV4-2; CDR3: CASSPWTVNTGELFF
V: TRBV2; CDR3: CASSVRAPISDTQYF
V: TRBV5-1; CDR3: CASSDGLERRSEQFF
V: TRBV6-1; CDR3: CASSGLAGRETQYF
V: TRBV9; CDR3: CASSVGQSTGELFF
V: TRBV28; CDR3: CASSLTGLDGYTF
V: TRBV11-2; CDR3: CASSLNSRGTDTQYF
V: TRBV5-6; CDR3: CASSRGRAAGNTIYF
V: TRBV12-5; CDR3: CASGKPGQGYYGYTF
V: TRBV27; CDR3: CASSFDRGSYNEQFF
V: TRBV29-1; CDR3: CSVPDGGKLFF
V: TRBV9; CDR3: CASSVPDTANYGYTF
V: TRBV5-1; CDR3: CASSTGTSGEETQYF
V: TRBV11-2; CDR3: CASSLDRGSNYGYTF
V: TRBV7-9; CDR3: CASSSDRGWETQYF
V: TRBV18; CDR3: CASTLQGEAFF
V: TRBV5-1; CDR3: CASSLGAGETQYF
V: TRBV6-1; CDR3: CASSTKTGTGEYF
V: TRBV7-9; CDR3: CASSLARTGRDEKLFF
V: TRBV11-3; CDR3: CASSLDWDRNSSGANVLTF